The 25 T cell receptor beta chains given below trace back to one sample, sequenced in a study of CD8 T cells in Susac syndrome. Random hexamers were used to reverse transcribe an amount of about 0.45 to 1 ug RNA. TCRdb analysed the immunoSEQ multiplex PCR reads with MiXCR anew, one entry per CDR3 protein. The table records tens of thousands of distinct CDR3 sequences, approximately 95% of them present only once. Sequenced sample: CD8+ T cells from PBMCs. Every receptor here comes from a human donor with Susac syndrome.

V gene TRBV5-6 combines with J gene TRBJ2-7, with D perhaps TRBD1 (5 bases). This CDR3 spans 13 amino acids. CDR1 and CDR2 (germline): SGHDT, YYEEEE. Trimming removed 4 bases from V and 0 bases from J, with 8 bases in between. CDR3 amino acids: CASSIDSSYEQYF. The CDR3 DNA sequence: TGTGCCAGCAGCATCGACAGCTCCTACGAGCAGTACTTC.

The chain combines TRBV28 with TRBJ2-1, with D perhaps matching TRBD2 (6 bases). Trimming removed 1 base from V and 5 bases from J, with 15 bases in between. This CDR3 spans 16 amino acids. Germline CDR1 reads MDHEN; CDR2 reads SYDVKM. The CDR3 DNA reads TGTGCCAGCAGTTTATATCGGGTGGGCGGGAACAATGAGCAGTTCTTC. Translating it yields CASSLYRVGGNNEQFF.

The rearrangement links TRBV12-3 or TRBV12-4 to TRBJ1-5; D is uncertain. The CDR3 is 13 amino acids. V gave up 6 bases and J gave up 5 bases, with 11 bases separating them. CDR3: CASRINSDQPQHF. In nucleotides, the CDR3 is TGTGCCAGCAGGATTAATTCTGATCAGCCCCAGCATTTT.

The chain links TRBV5-6 to TRBJ2-7; D may correspond to TRBD1 or TRBD2 (5 bases each). The CDR3 has 15 amino acids. CDR1 SGHDT and CDR2 YYEEEE come from the germline V gene. Deletions cut 3 bases from V and 2 bases from J, with 15 bases between. CDR3 in amino acids: CASSSSGTDPYEQYF. CDR3 bases: TGTGCCAGCAGCTCCTCCGGGACCGATCCCTACGAGCAGTACTTC.

V gene TRBV7-9 combines with J gene TRBJ2-2; 9 bases agree with TRBD2. Germline CDR1 and CDR2: SEHNR and FQNEAQ (reference sequence). CDR3 length: 16 amino acids. The V gene end was trimmed by 4 bases and the J gene end by 2 bases; junction bases not matched to a gene: 5. The CDR3 here is CASSSAGTSNTGELFF. The CDR3 DNA reads as TGTGCCAGCAGCTCCGCCGGGACTAGCAACACCGGGGAGCTGTTTTTT.

The chain employs TRBV20-1 and TRBJ2-3, with a possible D match to TRBD2 (5 bases). This CDR3 spans 15 amino acids. Germline V gene sequence: CDR1 DFQATT, CDR2 SNEGSKA (reference sequence). Trimming took 0 bases from V and 6 from J, leaving 16 bases between them. CDR3 in amino acids: CSARDLSGERDTQYF. CDR3 nucleotides: TGCAGTGCTAGAGATCTCAGCGGAGAGAGGGATACGCAGTATTTT.

The chain is built from TRBV10-3 and TRBJ2-7; 9 nucleotides agree with TRBD1. J lost 1 base, V lost 8 bases, and 3 bases had no gene match. The CDR3 consists of 13 residues. CDR1 ENHRY and CDR2 SYGVKD come from the germline V gene. CDR3 nucleotides: TGTGCCATCGGGACAGGGCAGTCCTACGAGCAGTACTTC. Its translation: CAIGTGQSYEQYF.

This chain connects TRBV4-2 to TRBJ1-5, with D unresolved. There are 16 residues in the CDR3. V shed 0 bases and J shed 0 bases, with 9 bases lying between them. Germline values: CDR1 LGHNA, CDR2 YNFKEQ. In nucleotides, the CDR3 is TGTGCCAGCAGCCAAGATCTCAGCCTTAGCAATCAGCCCCAGCATTTT. Protein: CASSQDLSLSNQPQHF.

The V gene is TRBV5-1, the J gene TRBJ2-2; D unclear. Trimming removed 0 bases from V and 7 bases from J, with 1 base in between. The CDR3 is 11 amino acids. Germline CDR1 SGHRS, CDR2 YFSETQ. CDR3 nucleotides: TGCGCCAGCAGCTTGGACGGGGAGCTGTTTTTT. This codes for CASSLDGELFF.

The gene calls are TRBV5-6 and TRBJ2-7; TRBD1 might be the D (5 bases). CDR3 size: 16 residues. The V end was cut by 6 bases, the J end by 0 bases, with 19 bases between. Germline CDR1 reads SGHDT; CDR2 reads YYEEEE. CDR3 sequence reads: CASTEAQGTLSYEQYF. CDR3 nucleotides: TGTGCCAGCACCGAGGCTCAGGGTACGCTCTCCTACGAGCAGTACTTC.

The chain links TRBV4-2 to TRBJ2-3, with 7 bases identical to TRBD2. With V trimmed by 4 bases and J by 4 bases, 8 bases remained unmatched. Looked up from germline, CDR1 is LGHNA and CDR2 is YNFKEQ. The CDR3 sequence is 15 residues long. The CDR3, as DNA: TGTGCCAGCAGCCTAGGACTAGATCTACCAGATACGCAGTATTTT. This gives the protein CASSLGLDLPDTQYF.

The gene calls are TRBV20-1 and TRBJ2-3; 12 bases map to TRBD2. The germline V gene has CDR1 DFQATT and CDR2 SNEGSKA (reference sequence). The CDR3 length is 17 residues. Germline trimming cut 0 bases from V and 1 base from J; bases unmatched to any gene: 5. As DNA, the CDR3 is TGCAGTGCTAGAGACTCAGCTAGCGGGAGGGGCACAGATACGCAGTATTTT. Amino acid sequence: CSARDSASGRGTDTQYF.

A few counts support this clonotype. The rearrangement links TRBV20-1 to TRBJ2-7; D call uncertain. The length of the CDR3 is 13 residues. Trimming removed 0 bases from V and 3 bases from J, with 9 bases in between. The germline V gene has CDR1 DFQATT and CDR2 SNEGSKA (reference sequence). This CDR3 is CSARDLLDYEQYF. CDR3 sequence (DNA): TGCAGTGCTAGAGATCTCCTGGACTACGAGCAGTACTTC.

The gene calls are TRBV4-2 and TRBJ2-7, with a possible D match to TRBD2 (6 bases). The germline V gene has CDR1 LGHNA and CDR2 YNFKEQ. The V and J ends lost 1 base and 5 bases respectively, with 15 bases between them. The CDR3 is 15 residues long. The CDR3 bases are TGTGCCAGCAGCCAAGGTTCCGGGACTCAGGACGAGCAGTACTTC. As protein: CASSQGSGTQDEQYF.

This chain uses TRBV6-5 with TRBJ2-1, with 7 bases fitting TRBD2. V trimming: 2 bases; J trimming: 4 bases; junction bases outside the gene matches: 8. The CDR3 loop spans 16 amino acids. Germline CDR1 reads MNHEY; CDR2 reads SVGAGI. The CDR3 DNA reads TGTGCCAGCAGTTACGGGGGGGAAGGGATATACAATGAGCAGTTCTTC. Translation gives CASSYGGEGIYNEQFF.

This clonotype has a single count. CDR3 residues: CASSLGREGEDNEQFF. The CDR3 nucleotides are TGTGCCAGCAGTTTAGGGCGGGAGGGGGAGGACAATGAGCAGTTCTTC. The chain links TRBV27 to TRBJ2-1; TRBD2 matches at 9 bases. Trimming cost V 2 bases and J 5 bases; bases outside gene matches: 7. The CDR3 length is 16 residues. CDR1 MNHEY and CDR2 SMNVEV come from the germline V gene (reference sequence).

This sequence joins TRBV3-1 and TRBJ1-6; D remains unclear. The CDR3 totals 14 residues. Germline loops: CDR1 LGHDT, CDR2 YNNKEL (reference sequence). V dropped 4 bases and J dropped 11 bases, with 15 bases sitting between them. The CDR3 nucleotides read TGTGCCAGCAGCCTTGGAAAAGGATATCCACCCCTCCACTTT. Protein product: CASSLGKGYPPLHF. Full variable domain (remainder filled in from reference TRBV3-1 and TRBJ1-6): DTAVSQTPKYLVTQMGNDKSIKCEQNLGHDTMYWYKQDSKKFLKIMFSYNNKELIINETVPNRFSPKSPDKAHLNLHINSLELGDSAVYFCASSLGKGYPPLHFGNGTRLTVT.

The V call is TRBV11-2, the J call TRBJ2-4; 8 bases align to TRBD2. The CDR3 runs 14 residues. The germline V gene has CDR1 SGHAT and CDR2 FQNNGV. With 7 bases clipped from V and 8 bases from J, the junction kept 10 bases outside the gene matches. CDR3 sequence reads: CASTSSGRNDIQYF. The CDR3 nucleotides read TGTGCCAGCACCTCCAGCGGGAGAAACGACATTCAGTACTTC.

The V and J genes are TRBV3-1 and TRBJ2-3; D remains ambiguous. CDR3 length equals 14 residues. From germline, CDR1 is LGHDT and CDR2 YNNKEL (reference sequence). V was clipped by 2 bases and J by 3 bases, with 9 bases between them. Here the CDR3 DNA reads TGTGCCAGCAGCCAACCCCTTGGGACAGATACGCAGTATTTT. This sequence encodes CASSQPLGTDTQYF.

This chain links TRBV19 with TRBJ1-5, with D unclear. Germline V gene lookup returns CDR1 LNHDA and CDR2 SQIVND (reference sequence). The V gene lost 7 bases and the J gene lost 1 base, with 11 bases spanning the gap. There are 14 residues in the CDR3. CDR3: CASNHPSSNQPQHF. The CDR3 DNA sequence: TGTGCCAGTAATCATCCCTCCAGCAATCAGCCCCAGCATTTT.

The rearrangement links TRBV7-6 to TRBJ1-5; 10 bases fit TRBD1. The V and J ends lost 3 bases and 6 bases, in that order; junction bases with no gene match: 2. Germline V gene sequence: CDR1 SGHVS, CDR2 FNYEAQ. CDR3 size: 14 residues. The CDR3 bases are TGTGCCAGCAGCTTGGGGACAGGGGCTCAGCCCCAGCATTTT. This codes for CASSLGTGAQPQHF.

The V gene is TRBV5-1, the J gene TRBJ1-2, with a tentative D call TRBD1 (5 bases). The ends were cut back, 5 bases at V and 3 bases at J, with 17 bases in the middle. Germline loops: CDR1 SGHRS, CDR2 YFSETQ. The CDR3 spans 15 residues. For the CDR3, the DNA is TGCGCCAGCAGGCCTGCTCGTCCGGGGGACTATGGCTACACCTTC. Translation gives CASRPARPGDYGYTF.

The J gene is TRBJ2-4, the V gene TRBV7-9, with D uncertain. V was trimmed by 5 bases and J by 5 bases, leaving 7 bases between them. CDR3 length: 12 residues. Germline V gene lookup returns CDR1 SEHNR and CDR2 FQNEAQ (reference sequence). The CDR3 is CASSLDQNIQYF. In DNA, the CDR3 is TGTGCCAGCAGCCTAGACCAAAACATTCAGTACTTC.

The rearrangement joins TRBV5-6 to TRBJ2-7; the D is unclear. Trimming took off 0 bases at V and 6 bases at J, with 10 bases between the two ends. The CDR3 loop spans 13 amino acids. From germline, CDR1 is SGHDT and CDR2 YYEEEE. CDR3 region: CASSLAAHGEQYF. CDR3 bases: TGTGCCAGCAGCTTGGCGGCCCACGGCGAGCAGTACTTC.

This clonotype showed up just once. This chain joins TRBV28 and TRBJ2-5; D ambiguous. The V gene's germline CDR1 is MDHEN and CDR2 SYDVKM. Trimming took off 2 bases at V and 10 bases at J, with 17 bases between the two ends. The CDR3 length is 14 residues. The DNA of the CDR3 is TGTGCCAGCAGTTTAATCGCTGAGGCTAGGGACCAGTACTTC. Translated, it gives CASSLIAEARDQYF.